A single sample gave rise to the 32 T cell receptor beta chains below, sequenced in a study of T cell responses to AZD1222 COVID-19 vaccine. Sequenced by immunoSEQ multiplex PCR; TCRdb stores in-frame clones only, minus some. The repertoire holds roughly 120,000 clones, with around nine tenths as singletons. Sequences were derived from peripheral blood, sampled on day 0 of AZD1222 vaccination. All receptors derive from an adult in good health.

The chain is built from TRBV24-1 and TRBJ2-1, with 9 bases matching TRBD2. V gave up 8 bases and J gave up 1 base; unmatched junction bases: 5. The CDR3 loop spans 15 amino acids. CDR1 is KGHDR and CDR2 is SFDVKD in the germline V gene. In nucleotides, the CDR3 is TGTGCCACCAATCAAGCGGGAGGATCCTACAATGAGCAGTTCTTC. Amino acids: CATNQAGGSYNEQFF.

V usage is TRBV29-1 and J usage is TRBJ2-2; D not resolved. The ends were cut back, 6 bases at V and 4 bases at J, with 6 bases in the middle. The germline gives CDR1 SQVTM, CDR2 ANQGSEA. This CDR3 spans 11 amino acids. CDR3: CSVSGTGELFF. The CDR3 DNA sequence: TGCAGCGTCTCGGGCACCGGGGAGCTGTTTTTT.

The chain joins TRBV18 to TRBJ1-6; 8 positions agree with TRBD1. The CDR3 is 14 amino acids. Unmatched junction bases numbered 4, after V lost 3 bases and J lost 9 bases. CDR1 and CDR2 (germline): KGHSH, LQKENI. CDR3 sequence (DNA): TGTGCCAGCTCACCTGGCAGGGGGCTTTCACCCCTCCACTTT. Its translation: CASSPGRGLSPLHF.

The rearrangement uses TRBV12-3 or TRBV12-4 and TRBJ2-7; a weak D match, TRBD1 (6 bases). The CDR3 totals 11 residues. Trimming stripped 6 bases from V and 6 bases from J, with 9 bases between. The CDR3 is CASSKGGEQYV. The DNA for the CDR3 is TGTGCCAGCAGCAAAGGGGGCGAGCAGTACGTC.

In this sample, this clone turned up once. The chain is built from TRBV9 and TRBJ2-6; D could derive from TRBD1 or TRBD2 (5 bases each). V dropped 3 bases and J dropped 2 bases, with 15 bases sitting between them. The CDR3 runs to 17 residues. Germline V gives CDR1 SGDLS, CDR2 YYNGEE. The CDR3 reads CASSARDAGPGANVLTF. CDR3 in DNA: TGTGCCAGCAGCGCCCGGGACGCCGGGCCTGGGGCCAACGTCCTGACTTTC.

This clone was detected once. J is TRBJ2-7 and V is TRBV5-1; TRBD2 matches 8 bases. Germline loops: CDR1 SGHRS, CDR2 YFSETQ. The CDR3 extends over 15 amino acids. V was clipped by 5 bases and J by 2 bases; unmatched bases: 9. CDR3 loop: CASSPSGRGAYEQYF. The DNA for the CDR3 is TGCGCCAGCAGTCCGTCCGGGAGGGGCGCCTACGAGCAGTACTTC.

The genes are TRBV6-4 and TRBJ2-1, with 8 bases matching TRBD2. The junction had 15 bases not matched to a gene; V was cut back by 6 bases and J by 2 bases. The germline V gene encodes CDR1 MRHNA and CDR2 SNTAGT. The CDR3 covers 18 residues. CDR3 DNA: TGTGCCAGCAGCTGGGGACACTTTAGCGGGATTACCTACAATGAGCAGTTCTTC. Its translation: CASSWGHFSGITYNEQFF.

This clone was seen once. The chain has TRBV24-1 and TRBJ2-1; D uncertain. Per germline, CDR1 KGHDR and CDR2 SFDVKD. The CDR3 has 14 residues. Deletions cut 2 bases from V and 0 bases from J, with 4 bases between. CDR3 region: CATSDSPSYNEQFF. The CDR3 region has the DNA TGTGCCACCAGTGATTCCCCCTCCTACAATGAGCAGTTCTTC.

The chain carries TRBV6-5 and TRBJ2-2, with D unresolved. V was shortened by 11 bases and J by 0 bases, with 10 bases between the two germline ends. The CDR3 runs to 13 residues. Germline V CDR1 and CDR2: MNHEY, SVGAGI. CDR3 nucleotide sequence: TGTGCCTCGAGCATATCGAACACCGGGGAGCTGTTTTTT. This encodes CASSISNTGELFF.

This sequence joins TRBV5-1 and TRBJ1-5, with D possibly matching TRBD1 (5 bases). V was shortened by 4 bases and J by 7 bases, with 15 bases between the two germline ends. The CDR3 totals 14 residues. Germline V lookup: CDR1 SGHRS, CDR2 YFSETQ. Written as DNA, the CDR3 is TGCGCCAGCAGCGCGGAAGGGACCGACCAGCCCCAGCATTTT. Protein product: CASSAEGTDQPQHF.

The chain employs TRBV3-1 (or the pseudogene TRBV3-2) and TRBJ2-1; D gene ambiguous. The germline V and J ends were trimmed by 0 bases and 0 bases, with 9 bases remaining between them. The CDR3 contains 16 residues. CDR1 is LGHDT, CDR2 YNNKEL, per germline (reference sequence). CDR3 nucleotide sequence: TGTGCCAGCAGCCAAGATCCCCGAACCTCCTACAATGAGCAGTTCTTC. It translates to CASSQDPRTSYNEQFF.

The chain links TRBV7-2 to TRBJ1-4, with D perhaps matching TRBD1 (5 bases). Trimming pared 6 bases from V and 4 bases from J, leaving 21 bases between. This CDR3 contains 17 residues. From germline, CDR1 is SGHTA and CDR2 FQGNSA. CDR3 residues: CASSRKRPGNHNEKLFF. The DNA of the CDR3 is TGTGCCAGCAGTCGAAAACGGCCAGGGAATCATAATGAAAAACTGTTTTTT. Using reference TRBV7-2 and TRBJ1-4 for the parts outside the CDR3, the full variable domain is GAGVSQSPSNKVTEKGKDVELRCDPISGHTALYWYRQSLGQGLEFLIYFQGNSAPDKSGLPSDRFSAERTGGSVSTLTIQRTQQEDSAVYLCASSRKRPGNHNEKLFFGSGTQLSVL.

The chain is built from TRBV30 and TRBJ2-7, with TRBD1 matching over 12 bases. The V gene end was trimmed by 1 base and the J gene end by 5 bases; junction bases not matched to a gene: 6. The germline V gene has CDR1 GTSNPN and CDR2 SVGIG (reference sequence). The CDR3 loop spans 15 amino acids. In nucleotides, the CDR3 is TGTGCCTGGAGTGGGGGGACAGGGGGCTTCCACGAGCAGTACTTC. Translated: CAWSGGTGGFHEQYF.

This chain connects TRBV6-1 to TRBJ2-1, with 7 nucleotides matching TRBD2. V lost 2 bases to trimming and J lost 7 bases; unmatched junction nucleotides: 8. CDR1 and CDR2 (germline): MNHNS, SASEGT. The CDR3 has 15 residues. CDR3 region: CASSERPGGWNEQFF. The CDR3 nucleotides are TGTGCCAGCAGTGAACGCCCGGGAGGCTGGAATGAGCAGTTCTTC.

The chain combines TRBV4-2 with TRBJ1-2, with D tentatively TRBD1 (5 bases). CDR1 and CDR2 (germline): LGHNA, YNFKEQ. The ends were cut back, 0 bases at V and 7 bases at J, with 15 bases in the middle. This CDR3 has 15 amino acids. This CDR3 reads CASSQEYRGVGGYTF. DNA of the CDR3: TGTGCCAGCAGCCAAGAGTATCGAGGGGTAGGTGGCTACACCTTC.

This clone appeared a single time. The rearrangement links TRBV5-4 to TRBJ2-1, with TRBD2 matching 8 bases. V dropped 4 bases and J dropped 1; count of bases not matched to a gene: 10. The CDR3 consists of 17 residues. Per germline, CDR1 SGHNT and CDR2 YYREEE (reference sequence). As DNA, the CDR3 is TGTGCCAGCAGCGGGGGGAGCGGGAGTACGTCCTACAATGAGCAGTTCTTC. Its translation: CASSGGSGSTSYNEQFF. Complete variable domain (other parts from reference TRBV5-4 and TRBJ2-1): ETGVTQSPTHLIKTRGQQVTLRCSSQSGHNTVSWYQQALGQGPQFIFQYYREEENGRGNFPPRFSGLQFPNYSSELNVNALELDDSALYLCASSGGSGSTSYNEQFFGPGTRLTVL.

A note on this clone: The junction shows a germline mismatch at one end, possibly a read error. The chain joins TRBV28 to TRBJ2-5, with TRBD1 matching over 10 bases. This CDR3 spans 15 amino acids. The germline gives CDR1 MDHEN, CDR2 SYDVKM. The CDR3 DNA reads TGTGCCAGCAAGGGGGGACAGGGGTACCAGGAGACCCAGTACTTC. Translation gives CASKGGQGYQETQYF.

This chain's CDR3 is CASSQDPRSEETQYF. The CDR3 region has the DNA TGTGCCAGCAGCCAAGATCCCCGGTCAGAAGAGACCCAGTACTTC. The chain combines TRBV3-1 (or the pseudogene TRBV3-2) with TRBJ2-5; D unresolved. Germline loops: CDR1 LGHDT, CDR2 YNNKEL (reference sequence). CDR3 size: 15 residues. Trimming took 0 bases from V and 3 from J, leaving 11 bases between them.

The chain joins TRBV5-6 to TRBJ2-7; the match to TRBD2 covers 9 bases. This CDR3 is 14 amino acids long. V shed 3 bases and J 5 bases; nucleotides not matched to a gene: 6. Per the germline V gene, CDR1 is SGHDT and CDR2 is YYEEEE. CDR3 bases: TGTGCCAGCAGCTCGCTCGGGACTAGCCACGAGCAGTACTTC. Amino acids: CASSSLGTSHEQYF.

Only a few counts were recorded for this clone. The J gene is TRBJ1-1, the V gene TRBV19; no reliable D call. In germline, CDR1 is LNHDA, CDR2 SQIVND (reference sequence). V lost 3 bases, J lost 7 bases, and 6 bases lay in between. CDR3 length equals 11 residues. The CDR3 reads CASSIQSEAFF. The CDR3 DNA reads TGTGCCAGTAGTATTCAGAGTGAAGCTTTCTTT. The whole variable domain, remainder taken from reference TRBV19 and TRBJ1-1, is DGGITQSPKYLFRKEGQNVTLSCEQNLNHDAMYWYRQDPGQGLRLIYYSQIVNDFQKGDIAEGYSVSREKKESFPLTVTSAQKNPTAFYLCASSIQSEAFFGQGTRLTVV.

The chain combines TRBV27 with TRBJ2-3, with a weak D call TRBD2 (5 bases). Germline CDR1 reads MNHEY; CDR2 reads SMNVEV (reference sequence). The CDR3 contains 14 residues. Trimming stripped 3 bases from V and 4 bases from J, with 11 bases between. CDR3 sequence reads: CASSLGRNPDTQYF. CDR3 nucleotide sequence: TGTGCCAGCAGTTTGGGGAGAAATCCAGATACGCAGTATTTT.

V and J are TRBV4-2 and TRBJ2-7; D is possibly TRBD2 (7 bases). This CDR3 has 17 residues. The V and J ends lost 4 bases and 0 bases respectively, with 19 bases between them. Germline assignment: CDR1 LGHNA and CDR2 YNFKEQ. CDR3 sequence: CASSPRGGGPVSYEQYF. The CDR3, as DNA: TGTGCCAGCAGCCCCAGGGGAGGGGGGCCCGTCTCCTACGAGCAGTACTTC.

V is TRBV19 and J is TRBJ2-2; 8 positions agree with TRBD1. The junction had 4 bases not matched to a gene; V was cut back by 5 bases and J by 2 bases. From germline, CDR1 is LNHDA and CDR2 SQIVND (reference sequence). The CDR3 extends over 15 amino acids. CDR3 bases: TGTGCCAGTAGTTCCGGGACAGGCAACACCGGGGAGCTGTTTTTT. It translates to CASSSGTGNTGELFF.

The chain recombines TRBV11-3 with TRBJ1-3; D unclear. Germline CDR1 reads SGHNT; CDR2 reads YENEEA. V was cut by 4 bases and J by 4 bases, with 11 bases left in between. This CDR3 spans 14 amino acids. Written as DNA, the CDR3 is TGTGCCAGCAGCTACGAGGCGGGGGGAAACACCATATATTTT. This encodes CASSYEAGGNTIYF.

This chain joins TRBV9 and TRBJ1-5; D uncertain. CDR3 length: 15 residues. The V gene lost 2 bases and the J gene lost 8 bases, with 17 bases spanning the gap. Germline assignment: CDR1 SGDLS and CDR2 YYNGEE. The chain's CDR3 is CASSVGPSGREPQHF. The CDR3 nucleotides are TGTGCCAGCAGCGTGGGCCCATCGGGCAGAGAGCCCCAGCATTTT.

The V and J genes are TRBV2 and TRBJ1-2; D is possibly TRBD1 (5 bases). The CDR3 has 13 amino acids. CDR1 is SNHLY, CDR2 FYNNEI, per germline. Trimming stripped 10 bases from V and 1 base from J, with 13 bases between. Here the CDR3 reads CAIQGPVNYGYTF. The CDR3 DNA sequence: TGTGCCATCCAGGGTCCCGTTAACTATGGCTACACCTTC.

The CDR3 region is CASSIGTGPYNEQFF. Written as DNA, the CDR3 is TGTGCCAGCAGTATCGGGACAGGGCCCTACAATGAGCAGTTCTTC. The genes are TRBV6-5 and TRBJ2-1; 9 bases are shared with TRBD1. Trimming took 5 bases from V and 2 from J; bases not matched to a gene: 4. The CDR3 is 15 residues long. Per the germline V gene, CDR1 is MNHEY and CDR2 is SVGAGI.

The CDR3 DNA reads as TGTGCCAGCAGTCGGGACAGGGACAATGAGCAGTTCTTC. Its translation: CASSRDRDNEQFF. The chain is built from TRBV7-7 and TRBJ2-1; 9 bases match TRBD1. Germline assignment: CDR1 SSHAT and CDR2 FNYEAQ (reference sequence). The CDR3 totals 13 residues. Trimming took 6 bases from V and 5 from J; bases not matched to a gene: 2.

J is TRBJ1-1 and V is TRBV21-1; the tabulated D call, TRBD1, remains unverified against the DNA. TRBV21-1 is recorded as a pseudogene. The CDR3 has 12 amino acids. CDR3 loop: CASSKGDREAFF. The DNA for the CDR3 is TGTGCCAGCAGCAAAGGAGACAGGGAGGCTTTCTTT.

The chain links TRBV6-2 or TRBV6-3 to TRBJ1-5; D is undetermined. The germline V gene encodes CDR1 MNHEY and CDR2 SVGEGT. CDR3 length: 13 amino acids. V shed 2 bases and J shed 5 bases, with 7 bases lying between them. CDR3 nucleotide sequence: TGTGCCAGCAGTTACCCCGGGCATCAGCCCCAGCATTTT. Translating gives CASSYPGHQPQHF.

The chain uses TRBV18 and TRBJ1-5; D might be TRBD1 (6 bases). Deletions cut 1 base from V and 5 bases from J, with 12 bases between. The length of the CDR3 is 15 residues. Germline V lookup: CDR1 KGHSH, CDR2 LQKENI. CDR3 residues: CASSPRRQAYQPQHF. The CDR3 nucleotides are TGTGCCAGCTCACCACGGAGACAGGCCTATCAGCCCCAGCATTTT. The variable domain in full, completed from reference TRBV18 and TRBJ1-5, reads NAGVMQNPRHLVRRRGQEARLRCSPMKGHSHVYWYRQLPEEGLKFMVYLQKENIIDESGMPKERFSAEFPKEGPSILRIQQVVRGDSAAYFCASSPRRQAYQPQHFGDGTRLSIL.

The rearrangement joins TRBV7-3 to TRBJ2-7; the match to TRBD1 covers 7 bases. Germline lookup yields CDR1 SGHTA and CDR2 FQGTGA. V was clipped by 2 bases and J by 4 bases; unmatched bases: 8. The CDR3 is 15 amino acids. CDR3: CASSLYPDRVYEQYF. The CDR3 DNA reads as TGTGCCAGCAGCTTATATCCCGACAGGGTGTACGAGCAGTACTTC.